This T cell receptor (beta chain) came from a study of cytomegalovirus exposure and HLA in healthy donors. The table lists this clone with a count of one. Amplification used 60 Vbeta primers and 13 Jbeta primers. The repertoire was sequenced with immunoSEQ multiplex PCR; TCRdb's copy has only in-frame clones and lacks some. The data contain 140,000 to 150,000 clones, 66% of them singletons. The CDR3 runs 16 residues. Germline V CDR1 and CDR2: LGHNA, YSLEER. Trimming took 0 bases from V and 2 from J, leaving 12 bases between them. The sequenced sample was PBMCs. The receptor's source is a woman in her fifties or sixties in good health and CMV-seronegative. This chain connects TRBV4-3 to TRBJ2-3; D gene ambiguous. For the CDR3, the DNA is TGCGCCAGCAGCCAAGATGCGGAGACGCCCACAGATACGCAGTATTTT. Its protein product is CASSQDAETPTDTQYF.